These 9 T cell receptor beta chains were sequenced from one sample in a study of OX40 agonist ivuxolimab in advanced cancers. TCRdb keeps only in-frame clones here, not all; method: immunoSEQ multiplex PCR. Altogether roughly 69,000 clones are present, approximately 90% being singletons, with the ten largest covering approximately 0.99%. This specimen was CD4+ or CD8+ T cells sorted from blood, taken in a trial of the OX40 agonist ivuxolimab. The receptors shown here come from an adult with an advanced solid tumor such as melanoma, head and neck, liver or kidney cancer.

The V gene is TRBV19, the J gene TRBJ1-5, with TRBD1 matching 8 bases. In germline, CDR1 is LNHDA, CDR2 SQIVND (reference sequence). V lost 0 bases, J lost 1 base, and 5 bases stayed unmatched. CDR3 length equals 17 residues. The CDR3 here is CASSIDRDRPSNQPQHF. The CDR3 DNA follows: TGTGCCAGTAGTATAGACCGGGACAGGCCAAGCAATCAGCCCCAGCATTTT.

The J gene is TRBJ2-5, the V gene TRBV5-1; D perhaps matches TRBD1 (6 bases). Germline V gene lookup returns CDR1 SGHRS and CDR2 YFSETQ. The CDR3 totals 15 residues. V was pared by 0 bases and J by 1 base, with 10 bases between. The CDR3 DNA follows: TGCGCCAGCAGCTTGGCCACAGGGACCCAAGAGACCCAGTACTTC. Translating gives CASSLATGTQETQYF.

DNA of the CDR3: TGTGCCAGCAAAGTCCGGGACACCGAAAAACTGTTTTTT. It yields the protein CASKVRDTEKLFF. The rearrangement uses TRBV6-6 and TRBJ1-4; tentative D call: TRBD1 (6 bases). Germline V gives CDR1 MNHNY, CDR2 SVGAGI (reference sequence). V was trimmed by 7 bases and J by 8 bases, leaving 14 bases between them. This CDR3 is built from 13 residues.

The chain is built from TRBV30 and TRBJ1-2; 8 bases align to TRBD1. The CDR3 sequence is 13 residues long. Germline assignment: CDR1 GTSNPN and CDR2 SVGIG (reference sequence). The ends lost 5 bases at V and 3 bases at J; junction bases unmatched: 5. The CDR3 protein is CAWQGAGDYGYTF. As DNA, the CDR3 is TGTGCCTGGCAGGGGGCCGGGGACTATGGCTACACCTTC.

The rearrangement uses TRBV9 and TRBJ2-5; perhaps D is TRBD1 or TRBD2 (5 bases each). The CDR3 runs to 15 residues. The ends were cut back, 4 bases at V and 3 bases at J, with 16 bases in the middle. Germline CDR1 and CDR2: SGDLS and YYNGEE. The chain's CDR3 is CASSRRGAQEETQYF. The DNA of the CDR3 is TGTGCCAGCAGCCGTAGAGGGGCACAAGAAGAGACCCAGTACTTC.

V gene TRBV25-1 combines with J gene TRBJ2-5, with D perhaps assigned TRBD1 or TRBD2 (5 bases each). With 8 bases removed from V and 3 bases from J, the gap between germline ends came to 19 bases. The germline V gene has CDR1 MGHDK and CDR2 SYGVNS. There are 15 residues in the CDR3. This CDR3 is CASRSHGAWEETQYF. The CDR3 nucleotides are TGTGCCAGCCGTAGCCACGGGGCCTGGGAAGAGACCCAGTACTTC.

This clone showed up just once. The J gene is TRBJ1-1, the V gene TRBV6-6; 9 bases align to TRBD1. The germline V gene has CDR1 MNHNY and CDR2 SVGAGI (reference sequence). The trim removed 4 bases at V and 4 bases at J, leaving 7 bases unmatched. The CDR3 is made up of 15 amino acids. This chain's CDR3 is CASSSRDRDSTEAFF. The CDR3 nucleotides are TGTGCCAGCAGTTCCCGGGACAGGGATAGCACTGAAGCTTTCTTT.

This clone has just one count. The gene calls are TRBV30 and TRBJ1-6; D is undetermined. Germline V gene sequence: CDR1 GTSNPN, CDR2 SVGIG (reference sequence). Between the trimmed V and J ends, which lost 5 bases and 5 bases, there was a span of 10 bases. This CDR3 contains 13 residues. CDR3 nucleotide sequence: TGTGCCTGGGGACTTCAACATAATTCACCCCTCCACTTT. Protein: CAWGLQHNSPLHF. Combining the CDR3 with reference TRBV30 and TRBJ1-6 gives the whole variable domain SQTIHQWPATLVQPVGSPLSLECTVEGTSNPNLYWYRQAAGRGLQLLFYSVGIGQISSEVPQNLSASRPQDRQFILSSKKLLLSDSGFYLCAWGLQHNSPLHFGNGTRLTVT.

Worth noting for this clone: The same CDR3 arises from other DNA sequences in this sample as well. The V and J genes are TRBV27 and TRBJ1-5; D gene unclear. V lost 3 bases, J lost 6 bases, and 6 bases lay in between. Germline CDR1 reads MNHEY; CDR2 reads SMNVEV (reference sequence). The CDR3 covers 12 residues. The CDR3 DNA reads as TGTGCCAGCAGTTTTCGGGGTCAGCCCCAGCATTTT. Protein product: CASSFRGQPQHF.